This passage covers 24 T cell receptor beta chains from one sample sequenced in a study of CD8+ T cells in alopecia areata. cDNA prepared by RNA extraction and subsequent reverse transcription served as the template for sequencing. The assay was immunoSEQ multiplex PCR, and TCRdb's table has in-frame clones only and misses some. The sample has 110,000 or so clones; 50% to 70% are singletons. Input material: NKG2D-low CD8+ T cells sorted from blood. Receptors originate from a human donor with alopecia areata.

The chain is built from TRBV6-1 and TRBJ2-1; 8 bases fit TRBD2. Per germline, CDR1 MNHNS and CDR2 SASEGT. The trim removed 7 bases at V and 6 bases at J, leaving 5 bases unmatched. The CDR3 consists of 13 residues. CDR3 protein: CASTRLAINEQFF. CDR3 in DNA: TGTGCCAGCACCCGACTAGCGATCAATGAGCAGTTCTTC.

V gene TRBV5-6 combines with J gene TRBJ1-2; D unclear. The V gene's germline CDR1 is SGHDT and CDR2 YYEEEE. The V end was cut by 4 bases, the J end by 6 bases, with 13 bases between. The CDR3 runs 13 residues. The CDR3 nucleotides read TGTGCCAGCAGCCCATTTTCCCAAGATGGCTACACCTTC. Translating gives CASSPFSQDGYTF.

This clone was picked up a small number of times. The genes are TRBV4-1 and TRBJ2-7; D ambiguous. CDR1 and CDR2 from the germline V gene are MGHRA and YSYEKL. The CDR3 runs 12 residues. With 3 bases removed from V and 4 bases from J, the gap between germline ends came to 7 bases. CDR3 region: CASSHDGYEQYF. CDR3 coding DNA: TGCGCCAGCAGCCATGACGGGTACGAGCAGTACTTC.

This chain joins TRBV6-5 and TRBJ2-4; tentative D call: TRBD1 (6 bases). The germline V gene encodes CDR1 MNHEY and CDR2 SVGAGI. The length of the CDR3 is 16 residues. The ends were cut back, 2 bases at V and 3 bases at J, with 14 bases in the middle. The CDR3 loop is CASSYPPLGGKNIQYF. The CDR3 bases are TGTGCCAGCAGTTACCCCCCTCTAGGGGGCAAAAACATTCAGTACTTC.

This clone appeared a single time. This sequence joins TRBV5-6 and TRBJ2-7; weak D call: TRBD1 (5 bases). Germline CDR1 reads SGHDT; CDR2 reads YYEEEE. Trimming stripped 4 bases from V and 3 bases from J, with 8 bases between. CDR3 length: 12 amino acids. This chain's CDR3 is CASSGQGYEQYF. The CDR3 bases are TGTGCCAGCAGCGGACAAGGCTACGAGCAGTACTTC. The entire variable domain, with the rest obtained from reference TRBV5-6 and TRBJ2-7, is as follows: DAGVTQSPTHLIKTRGQQVTLRCSPKSGHDTVSWYQQALGQGPQFIFQYYEEEERQRGNFPDRFSGHQFPNYSSELNVNALLLGDSALYLCASSGQGYEQYFGPGTRLTVT.

CDR3 in amino acids: CASSDDRGLSYEQYF. The DNA of the CDR3 is TGTGCCAGCAGCGACGACAGGGGACTATCCTACGAGCAGTACTTC. The V call is TRBV11-2, the J call TRBJ2-7; the D gene is possibly TRBD1 (8 bases). Germline-derived CDR1 and CDR2 are SGHAT and FQNNGV. V lost 5 bases, J lost 1 base, and 15 bases lay in between. The CDR3 consists of 15 residues.

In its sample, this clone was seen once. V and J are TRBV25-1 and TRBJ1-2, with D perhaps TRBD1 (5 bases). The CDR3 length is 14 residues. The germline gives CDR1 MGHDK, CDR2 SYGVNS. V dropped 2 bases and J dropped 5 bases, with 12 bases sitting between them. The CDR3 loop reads CASSEPGTVYGYTF. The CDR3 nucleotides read TGTGCCAGCAGTGAACCCGGGACGGTATATGGCTACACCTTC.

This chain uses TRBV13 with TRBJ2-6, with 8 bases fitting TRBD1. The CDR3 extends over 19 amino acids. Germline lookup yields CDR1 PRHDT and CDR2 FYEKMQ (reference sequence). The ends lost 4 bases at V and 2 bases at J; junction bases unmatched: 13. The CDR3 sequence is CASSSNARTGLTGANVLTF. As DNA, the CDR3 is TGTGCCAGCAGCTCAAACGCCCGGACAGGGCTGACTGGGGCCAACGTCCTGACTTTC.

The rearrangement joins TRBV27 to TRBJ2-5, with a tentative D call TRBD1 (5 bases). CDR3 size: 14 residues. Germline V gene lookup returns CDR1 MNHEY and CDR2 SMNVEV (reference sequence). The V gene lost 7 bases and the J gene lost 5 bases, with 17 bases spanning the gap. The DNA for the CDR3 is TGTGCCAGCAAACTCTTGTTAGGGGTGGAGACCCAGTACTTC. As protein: CASKLLLGVETQYF.

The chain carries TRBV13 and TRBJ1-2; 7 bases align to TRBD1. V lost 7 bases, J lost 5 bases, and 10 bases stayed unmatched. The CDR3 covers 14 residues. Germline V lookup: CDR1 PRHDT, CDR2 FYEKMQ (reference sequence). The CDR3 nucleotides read TGTGCCAGCAACCCGCAAGGGACAGTTTATGGCTACACCTTC. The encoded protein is CASNPQGTVYGYTF.

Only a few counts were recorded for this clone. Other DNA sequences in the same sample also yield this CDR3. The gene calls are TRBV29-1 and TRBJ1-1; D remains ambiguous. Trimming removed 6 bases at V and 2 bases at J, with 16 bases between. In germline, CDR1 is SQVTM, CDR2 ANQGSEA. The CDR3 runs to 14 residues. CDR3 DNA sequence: TGCAGCGTCCTTCTCCAGTCTTCCAACACTGAAGCTTTCTTT. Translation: CSVLLQSSNTEAFF. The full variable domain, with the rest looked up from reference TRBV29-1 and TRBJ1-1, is SAVISQKPSRDICQRGTSLTIQCQVDSQVTMMFWYRQQPGQSLTLIATANQGSEATYESGFVIDKFPISRPNLTFSTLTVSNMSPEDSSIYLCSVLLQSSNTEAFFGQGTRLTVV.

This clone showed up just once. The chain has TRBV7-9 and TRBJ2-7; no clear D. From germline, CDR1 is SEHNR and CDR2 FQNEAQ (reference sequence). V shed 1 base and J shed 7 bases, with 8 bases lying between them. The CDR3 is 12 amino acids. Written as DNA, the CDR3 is TGTGCCAGCAGCTTAGATCCCGGGGAGCAGTACTTC. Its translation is CASSLDPGEQYF.

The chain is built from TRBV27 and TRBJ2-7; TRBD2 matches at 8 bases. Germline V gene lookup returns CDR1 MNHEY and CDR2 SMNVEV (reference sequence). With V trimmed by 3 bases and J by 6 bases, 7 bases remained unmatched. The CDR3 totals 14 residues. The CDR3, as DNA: TGTGCCAGCAGTTTCGGGCGGGAGGTTGGCGAGCAGTACTTC. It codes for CASSFGREVGEQYF.

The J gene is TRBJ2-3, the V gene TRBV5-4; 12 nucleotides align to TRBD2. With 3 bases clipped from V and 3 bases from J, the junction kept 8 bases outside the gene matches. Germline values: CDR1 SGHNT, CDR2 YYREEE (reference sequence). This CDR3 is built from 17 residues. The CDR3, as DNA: TGTGCCAGCAGCTCCCTAGCGGGAGGGCCTCTTACAGATACGCAGTATTTT. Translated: CASSSLAGGPLTDTQYF.

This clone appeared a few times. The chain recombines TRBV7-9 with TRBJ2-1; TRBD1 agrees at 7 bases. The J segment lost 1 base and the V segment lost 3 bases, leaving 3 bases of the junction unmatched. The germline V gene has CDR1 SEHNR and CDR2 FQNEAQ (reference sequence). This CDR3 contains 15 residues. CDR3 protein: CASSFPGGSYNEQFF. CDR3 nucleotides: TGTGCCAGCAGCTTTCCAGGGGGTTCCTACAATGAGCAGTTCTTC.

DNA of the CDR3: TGTGCCACCAAGGGTTTGGACAGGGTGACGGATGAGCAGTTCTTC. Protein: CATKGLDRVTDEQFF. The chain has TRBV2 and TRBJ2-1, with TRBD1 matching 8 bases. Looked up from germline, CDR1 is SNHLY and CDR2 is FYNNEI. The CDR3 extends over 15 amino acids. V was pared by 10 bases and J by 8 bases, with 16 bases of the junction left unmatched.

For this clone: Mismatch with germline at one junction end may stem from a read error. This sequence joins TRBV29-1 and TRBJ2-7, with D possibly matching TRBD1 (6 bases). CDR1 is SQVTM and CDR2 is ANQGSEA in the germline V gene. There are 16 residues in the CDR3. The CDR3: CSIEDLGQGSTYEQYF. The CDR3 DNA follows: TGCAGCATTGAAGATCTTGGGCAGGGGTCCACCTACGAGCAGTACTTC.

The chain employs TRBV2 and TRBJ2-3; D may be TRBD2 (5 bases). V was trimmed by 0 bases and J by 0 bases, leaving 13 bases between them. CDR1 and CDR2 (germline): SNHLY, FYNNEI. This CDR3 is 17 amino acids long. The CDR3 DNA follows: TGTGCCAGCAGTGAAGCGTATGGGAGCACTAGCACAGATACGCAGTATTTT. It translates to CASSEAYGSTSTDTQYF.

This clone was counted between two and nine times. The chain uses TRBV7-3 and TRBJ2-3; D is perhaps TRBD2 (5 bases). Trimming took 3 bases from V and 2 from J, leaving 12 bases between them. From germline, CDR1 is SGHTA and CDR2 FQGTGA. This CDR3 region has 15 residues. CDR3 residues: CASSFLGETTDTQYF. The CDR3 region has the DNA TGTGCCAGCAGCTTCCTCGGGGAAACCACAGATACGCAGTATTTT. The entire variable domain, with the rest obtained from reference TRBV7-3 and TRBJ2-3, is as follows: GAGVSQTPSNKVTEKGKYVELRCDPISGHTALYWYRQSLGQGPEFLIYFQGTGAADDSGLPNDRFFAVRPEGSVSTLKIQRTERGDSAVYLCASSFLGETTDTQYFGPGTRLTVL.

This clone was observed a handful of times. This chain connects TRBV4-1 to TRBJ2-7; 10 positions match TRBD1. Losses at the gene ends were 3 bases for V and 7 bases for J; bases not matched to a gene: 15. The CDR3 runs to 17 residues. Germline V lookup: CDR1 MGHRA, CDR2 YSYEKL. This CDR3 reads CASSQRILGQGSGEQYF. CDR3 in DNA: TGCGCCAGCAGCCAGAGAATCTTGGGACAGGGGTCAGGAGAGCAGTACTTC.

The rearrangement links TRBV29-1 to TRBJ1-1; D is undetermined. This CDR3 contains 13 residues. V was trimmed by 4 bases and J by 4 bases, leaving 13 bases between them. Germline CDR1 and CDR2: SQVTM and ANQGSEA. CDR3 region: CSVAAGSITEAFF. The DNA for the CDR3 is TGCAGCGTTGCGGCCGGGTCGATCACTGAAGCTTTCTTT.

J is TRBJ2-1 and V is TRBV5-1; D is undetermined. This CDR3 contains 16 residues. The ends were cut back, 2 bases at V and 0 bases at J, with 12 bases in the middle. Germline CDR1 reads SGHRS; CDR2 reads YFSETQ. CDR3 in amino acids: CASSFSDSSSYNEQFF. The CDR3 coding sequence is TGCGCCAGCAGCTTCTCGGATAGCAGCTCCTACAATGAGCAGTTCTTC.

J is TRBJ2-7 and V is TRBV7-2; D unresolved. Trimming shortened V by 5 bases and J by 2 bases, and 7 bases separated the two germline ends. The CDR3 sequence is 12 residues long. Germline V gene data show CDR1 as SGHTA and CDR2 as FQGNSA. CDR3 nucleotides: TGTGCCAGCAGCGAACCAACCTACGAGCAGTACTTC. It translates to CASSEPTYEQYF.

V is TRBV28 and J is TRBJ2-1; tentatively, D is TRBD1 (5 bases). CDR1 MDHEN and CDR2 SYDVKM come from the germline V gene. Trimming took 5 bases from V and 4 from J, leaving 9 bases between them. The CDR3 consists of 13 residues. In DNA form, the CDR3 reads TGTGCCAGCAGTCTGCCAGGGTACAATGAGCAGTTCTTC. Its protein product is CASSLPGYNEQFF.